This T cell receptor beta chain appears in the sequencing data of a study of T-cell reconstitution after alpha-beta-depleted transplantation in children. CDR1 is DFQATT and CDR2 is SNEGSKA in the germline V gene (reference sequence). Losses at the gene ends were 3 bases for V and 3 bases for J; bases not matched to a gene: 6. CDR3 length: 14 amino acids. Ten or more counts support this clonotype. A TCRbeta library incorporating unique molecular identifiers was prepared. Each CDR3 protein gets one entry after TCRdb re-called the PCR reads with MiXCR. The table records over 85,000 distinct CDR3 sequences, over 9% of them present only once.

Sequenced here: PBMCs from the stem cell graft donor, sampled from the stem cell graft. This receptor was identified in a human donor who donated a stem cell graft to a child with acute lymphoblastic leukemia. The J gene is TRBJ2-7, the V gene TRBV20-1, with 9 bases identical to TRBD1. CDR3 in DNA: TGCAGTGCTAGCCGGGACAGGGATGACTACGAGCAGTACTTC. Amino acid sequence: CSASRDRDDYEQYF.